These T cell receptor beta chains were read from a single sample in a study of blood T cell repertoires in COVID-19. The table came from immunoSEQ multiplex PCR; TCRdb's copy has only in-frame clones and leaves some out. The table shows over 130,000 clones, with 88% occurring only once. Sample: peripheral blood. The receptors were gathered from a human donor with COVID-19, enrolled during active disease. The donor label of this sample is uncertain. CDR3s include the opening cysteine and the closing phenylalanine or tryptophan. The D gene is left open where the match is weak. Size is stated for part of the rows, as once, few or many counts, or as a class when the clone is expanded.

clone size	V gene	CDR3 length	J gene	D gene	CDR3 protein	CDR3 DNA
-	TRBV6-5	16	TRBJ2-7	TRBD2	CASSYLSSGRVYEQYF	TGTGCCAGCAGTTACTTAAGTAGCGGGAGAGTCTACGAGCAGTACTTC
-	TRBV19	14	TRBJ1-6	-	CASRTGNDNSPLHF	TGTGCCAGTAGAACCGGGAACGATAATTCACCCCTCCACTTT
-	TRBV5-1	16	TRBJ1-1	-	CASSVHGGLRNTEAFF	TGCGCCAGCAGCGTCCATGGAGGGCTGAGGAACACTGAAGCTTTCTTT
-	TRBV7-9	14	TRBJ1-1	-	CASSPGTMNTEAFF	TGTGCCAGCAGCCCGGGGACAATGAACACTGAAGCTTTCTTT
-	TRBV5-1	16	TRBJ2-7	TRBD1	CASSLMSPTGWYEQYF	TGCGCCAGCAGCTTGATGTCCCCGACAGGGTGGTACGAGCAGTACTTC
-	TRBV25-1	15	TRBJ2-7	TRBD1	CASSRRTGYSGEQYF	TGTGCCAGCAGTAGACGGACAGGGTATAGTGGCGAGCAGTACTTC
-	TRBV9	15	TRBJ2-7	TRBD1	CASSSRQGLSYEQYF	TGTGCCAGCAGCTCCCGACAGGGGCTATCCTACGAGCAGTACTTC
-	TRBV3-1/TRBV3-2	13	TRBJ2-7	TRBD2	CASSQEAGYEQYF	TGTGCCAGCAGCCAAGAAGCGGGGTACGAGCAGTACTTC
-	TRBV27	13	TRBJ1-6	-	CASSARDNSPLHF	TGTGCCAGCAGTGCCAGGGATAATTCACCCCTCCACTTT
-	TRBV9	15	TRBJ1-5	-	CASSVGPGSNQPQHF	TGTGCCAGCAGCGTAGGCCCAGGGAGCAATCAGCCCCAGCATTTT
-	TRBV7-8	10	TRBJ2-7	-	CASGAYEQYF	TGTGCATCTGGAGCCTACGAGCAGTACTTC
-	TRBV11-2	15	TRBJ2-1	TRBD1	CASSSSGTGMGEQFF	TGTGCCAGCAGCTCGTCCGGGACAGGGATGGGCGAGCAGTTCTTC
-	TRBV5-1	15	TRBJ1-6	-	CASSLEDRGNSPLHF	TGCGCCAGCAGCTTGGAGGACAGAGGGAATTCACCCCTCCACTTT
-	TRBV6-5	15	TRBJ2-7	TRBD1	CASSYAQGANHEQYF	TGTGCCAGCAGTTACGCCCAGGGGGCAAACCACGAGCAGTACTTC
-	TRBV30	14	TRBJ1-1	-	CAWSRTRVNTEAFF	TGTGCCTGGAGCAGGACAAGGGTGAACACTGAAGCTTTCTTT
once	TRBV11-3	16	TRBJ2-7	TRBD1	CASSLGGQGVPSEQYF	TGTGCCAGCAGCTTAGGAGGACAGGGGGTTCCCAGCGAGCAGTACTTC
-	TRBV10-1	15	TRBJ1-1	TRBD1	CASSERTGLGTEAFF	TGCGCCAGCAGTGAGAGGACAGGCCTGGGCACTGAAGCTTTCTTT
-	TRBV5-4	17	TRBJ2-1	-	CASSSSGTPRAYNEQFF	TGTGCCAGCAGCTCGTCCGGGACACCAAGGGCCTACAATGAGCAGTTCTTC
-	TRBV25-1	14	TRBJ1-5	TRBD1	CASSALDRGQPQHF	TGTGCCAGCAGTGCCCTTGACAGGGGTCAGCCCCAGCATTTT
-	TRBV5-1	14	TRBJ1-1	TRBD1	CASSLFTGQGEAFF	TGCGCCAGCAGCTTGTTTACGGGACAGGGTGAAGCTTTCTTT
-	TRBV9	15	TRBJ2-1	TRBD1	CASSPHPDRVNEQFF	TGTGCCAGCAGCCCCCATCCCGACAGGGTCAATGAGCAGTTCTTC
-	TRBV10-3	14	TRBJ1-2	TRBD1	CAISPGQGNYGYTF	TGTGCCATCAGTCCGGGACAGGGTAACTATGGCTACACCTTC
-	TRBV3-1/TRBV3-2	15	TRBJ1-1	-	CASSASGVMNTEAFF	TGTGCCAGCAGCGCGTCAGGGGTCATGAACACTGAAGCTTTCTTT
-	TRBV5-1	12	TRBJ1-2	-	CASSGLDYGYTF	TGCGCCAGCAGCGGACTTGACTATGGCTACACCTTC
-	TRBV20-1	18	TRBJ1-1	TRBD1	CSASRGTGGGLGNTEAFF	TGCAGTGCGAGTCGGGGTACAGGGGGCGGTTTAGGAAACACTGAAGCTTTCTTT
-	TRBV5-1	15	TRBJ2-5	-	CASSLDGGFQETQYF	TGCGCCAGCAGCTTGGATGGGGGCTTCCAAGAGACCCAGTACTTC
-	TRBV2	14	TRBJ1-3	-	CASRPQGGFNTIYF	TGTGCCAGCAGACCACAGGGAGGGTTTAACACCATATATTTT
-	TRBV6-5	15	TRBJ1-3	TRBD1	CASSSDRDSGNTIYF	TGTGCCAGCAGTTCGGACAGGGACTCTGGAAACACCATATATTTT
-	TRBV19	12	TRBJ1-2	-	CASQEGVWGYTF	TGTGCCAGCCAAGAGGGAGTTTGGGGCTACACCTTC
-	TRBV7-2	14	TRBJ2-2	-	CASSFGRVAGELFF	TGTGCCAGCAGCTTCGGGCGGGTGGCCGGGGAGCTGTTTTTT
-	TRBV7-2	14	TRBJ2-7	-	CASSYRTDSYEQYF	TGTGCCAGCAGCTACCGGACAGATTCCTACGAGCAGTACTTC
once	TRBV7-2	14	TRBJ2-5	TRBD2	CASSLGLVTVTQYF	TGTGCCAGCAGCCTAGGACTAGTTACTGTGACCCAGTACTTC
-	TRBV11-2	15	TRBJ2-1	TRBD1	CASSLSGQGASEQFF	TGTGCCAGCAGCTTATCGGGACAGGGGGCTAGTGAGCAGTTCTTC
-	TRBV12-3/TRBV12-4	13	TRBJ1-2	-	CASSLMGRGGYTF	TGTGCCAGCAGTTTAATGGGTCGGGGTGGCTACACCTTC
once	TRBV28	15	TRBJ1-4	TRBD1	CASSPGTAYNEKLFF	TGTGCCAGCAGTCCCGGGACAGCTTATAATGAAAAACTGTTTTTT
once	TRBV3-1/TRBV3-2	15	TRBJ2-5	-	CASSQIVGGAGTQYF	TGTGCCAGCAGCCAGATCGTTGGAGGGGCGGGGACCCAGTACTTC
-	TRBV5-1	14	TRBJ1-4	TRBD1	CASSSGTGSEKLFF	TGCGCCAGCAGCAGCGGGACAGGGTCGGAAAAACTGTTTTTT
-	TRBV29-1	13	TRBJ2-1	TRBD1	CSVNSGQGYEQFF	TGCAGCGTTAACTCTGGACAGGGTTATGAGCAGTTCTTC
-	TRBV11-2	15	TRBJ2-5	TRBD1	CASSLGTGEWETQYF	TGTGCCAGCAGCTTGGGGACAGGGGAATGGGAGACCCAGTACTTC
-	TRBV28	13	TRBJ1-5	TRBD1	CARRTGSDQPQHF	TGTGCCAGAAGGACAGGGTCGGATCAGCCCCAGCATTTT
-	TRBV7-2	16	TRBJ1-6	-	CASSSPSGGRSSPLHF	TGTGCCAGCAGCTCCCCGTCGGGGGGGCGGAGTTCACCCCTCCACTTT
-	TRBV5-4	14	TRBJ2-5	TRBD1	CASSLQGAMETQYF	TGTGCCAGCAGCCTACAGGGGGCGATGGAGACCCAGTACTTC
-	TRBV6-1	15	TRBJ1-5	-	CASSEARQSNQPQHF	TGTGCCAGCAGTGAAGCCCGACAGAGCAATCAGCCCCAGCATTTT
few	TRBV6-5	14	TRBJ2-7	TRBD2	CASSSSGGPYEQYF	TGTGCCAGCAGTTCAAGCGGGGGGCCCTACGAGCAGTACTTC
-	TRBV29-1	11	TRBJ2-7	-	CSVVTGYEQYF	TGCAGCGTAGTTACAGGGTACGAGCAGTACTTC
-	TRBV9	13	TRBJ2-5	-	CASSSRYQETQYF	TGTGCCAGCAGCTCACGGTACCAAGAGACCCAGTACTTC
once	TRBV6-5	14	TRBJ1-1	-	CATQRTGIGTEAFF	TGTGCCACCCAACGCACGGGAATCGGCACTGAAGCTTTCTTT
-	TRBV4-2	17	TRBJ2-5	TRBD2	CASSHVLAGGRQETQYF	TGTGCCAGCAGCCACGTACTAGCGGGAGGGCGGCAAGAGACCCAGTACTTC
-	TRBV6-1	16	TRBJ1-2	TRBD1	CASSVSRGAGTRGYTF	TGTGCCAGCAGTGTGAGCAGGGGGGCTGGCACACGGGGCTACACCTTC
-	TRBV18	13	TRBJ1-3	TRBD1	CASSPTGVDTIYF	TGTGCCAGCTCACCGACAGGGGTGGACACCATATATTTT
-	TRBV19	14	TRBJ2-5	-	CASSSSGYQETQYF	TGTGCCAGTAGTAGTTCAGGGTACCAAGAGACCCAGTACTTC
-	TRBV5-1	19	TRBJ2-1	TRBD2	CASRPRSGGPFGSYNEQFF	TGCGCCAGCAGGCCGAGGTCGGGAGGGCCGTTCGGCTCCTACAATGAGCAGTTCTTC
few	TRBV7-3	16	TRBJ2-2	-	CASSLGAGRNTGELFF	TGTGCCAGCAGCTTAGGGGCGGGGCGGAACACCGGGGAGCTGTTTTTT
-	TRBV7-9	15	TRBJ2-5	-	CASSLDREGRETQYF	TGTGCCAGCAGCTTAGATCGGGAAGGGAGAGAGACCCAGTACTTC
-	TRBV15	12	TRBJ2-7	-	CATSRDRFGQYF	TGTGCCACCAGCAGAGACAGGTTTGGGCAGTACTTC